This entry lists 7 T cell receptor beta chains sequenced from one sample in a study of CD8 T cells in Susac syndrome. It was with random hexamers that about 0.45 to 1 ug RNA was reverse transcribed. TCRdb passed the immunoSEQ multiplex PCR reads through MiXCR, listing each CDR3 protein once. The sample shows over 150,000 distinct CDR3 sequences, around 94% of them seen only once. Input material: CD4+ T cells from PBMCs. The receptors here all came from a human donor with Susac syndrome.

V usage is TRBV20-1 and J usage is TRBJ1-1; 7 positions match TRBD1. The trim removed 3 bases at V and 0 bases at J, leaving 4 bases unmatched. The CDR3 has 14 amino acids. From germline, CDR1 is DFQATT and CDR2 SNEGSKA (reference sequence). In nucleotides, the CDR3 is TGCAGTGCTAGGCGGACAGGATTGAACACTGAAGCTTTCTTT. As protein: CSARRTGLNTEAFF.

The chain employs TRBV5-1 and TRBJ1-1, with TRBD1 identical over 7 bases. The germline V gene has CDR1 SGHRS and CDR2 YFSETQ. V was clipped by 3 bases and J by 4 bases; unmatched bases: 9. CDR3 length equals 15 residues. The CDR3 is CASSSLGTETTEAFF. DNA for the CDR3: TGCGCCAGCAGCTCGTTGGGGACAGAAACCACTGAAGCTTTCTTT.

The chain combines TRBV7-2 with TRBJ1-5; D not resolved. Germline V gene data show CDR1 as SGHTA and CDR2 as FQGNSA. V was shortened by 3 bases and J by 2 bases, with 8 bases between the two germline ends. This CDR3 is 14 amino acids long. The CDR3 nucleotides are TGTGCCAGCAGCTTTAGTGAGGGCAATCAGCCCCAGCATTTT. Protein sequence: CASSFSEGNQPQHF.

The V gene is TRBV18, the J gene TRBJ1-1; 7 bases are a match to TRBD1. V shed 3 bases, J shed 8 bases, and the junction held 3 bases outside the gene matches. The germline CDR1 and CDR2 sequences are KGHSH and LQKENI. The CDR3 extends over 12 amino acids. DNA of the CDR3: TGTGCCAGCTCACCTGACAGGGCAGAAGCTTTCTTT. This sequence encodes CASSPDRAEAFF. The entire variable domain, with the rest obtained from reference TRBV18 and TRBJ1-1, is as follows: NAGVMQNPRHLVRRRGQEARLRCSPMKGHSHVYWYRQLPEEGLKFMVYLQKENIIDESGMPKERFSAEFPKEGPSILRIQQVVRGDSAAYFCASSPDRAEAFFGQGTRLTVV.

The V gene is TRBV30, the J gene TRBJ1-1; tentative D call: TRBD1 (6 bases). This CDR3 spans 13 amino acids. Germline CDR1 reads GTSNPN; CDR2 reads SVGIG (reference sequence). V shed 0 bases and J shed 6 bases, with 11 bases lying between them. The CDR3 bases are TGTGCCTGGAGTGTACAGGGAATCTCTGAAGCTTTCTTT. Amino acid sequence: CAWSVQGISEAFF.

The chain couples TRBV30 to TRBJ2-2; TRBD2 agrees at 8 bases. This CDR3 has 15 amino acids. Germline V CDR1 and CDR2: GTSNPN, SVGIG (reference sequence). The junction had 5 bases not matched to a gene; V was cut back by 2 bases and J by 3 bases. CDR3 nucleotides: TGTGCCTGGAGTAAAGCGGGAGTTGACACCGGGGAGCTGTTTTTT. It yields the protein CAWSKAGVDTGELFF.

This chain links TRBV6-2 or TRBV6-3 with TRBJ2-1, with 8 nucleotides matching TRBD1. Trimming took 4 bases from V and 2 from J; bases not matched to a gene: 10. CDR3 length equals 17 residues. The V gene's germline CDR1 is MNHEY and CDR2 SVGEGT. The DNA for the CDR3 is TGTGCCAGCAGTTTGAGCTCCGGGACAGGAACCTACAATGAGCAGTTCTTC. It specifies CASSLSSGTGTYNEQFF.